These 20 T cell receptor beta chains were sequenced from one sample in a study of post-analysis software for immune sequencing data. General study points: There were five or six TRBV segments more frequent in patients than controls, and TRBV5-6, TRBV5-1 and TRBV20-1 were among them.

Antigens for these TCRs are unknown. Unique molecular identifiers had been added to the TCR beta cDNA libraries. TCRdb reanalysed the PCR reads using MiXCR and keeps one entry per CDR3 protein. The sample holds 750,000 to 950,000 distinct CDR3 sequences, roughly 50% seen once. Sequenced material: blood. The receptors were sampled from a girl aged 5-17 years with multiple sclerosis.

Here the CDR3 reads CSASADYYEQYF. As DNA, the CDR3 is TGCAGTGCTAGTGCTGACTACTACGAGCAGTACTTC. The chain recombines TRBV20-1 with TRBJ2-7; tentative D call: TRBD2 (5 bases). The length of the CDR3 is 12 residues. Trimming removed 3 bases at V and 3 bases at J, with 9 bases between. Germline V gives CDR1 DFQATT, CDR2 SNEGSKA (reference sequence).

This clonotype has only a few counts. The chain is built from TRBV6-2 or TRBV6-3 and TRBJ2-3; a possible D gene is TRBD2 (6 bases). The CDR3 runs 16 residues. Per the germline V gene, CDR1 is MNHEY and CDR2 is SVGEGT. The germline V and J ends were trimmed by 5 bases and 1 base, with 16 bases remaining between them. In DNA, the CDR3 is TGTGCCAGCAGTCAATGGGTCCAGCGGGGCACAGATACGCAGTATTTT. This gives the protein CASSQWVQRGTDTQYF.

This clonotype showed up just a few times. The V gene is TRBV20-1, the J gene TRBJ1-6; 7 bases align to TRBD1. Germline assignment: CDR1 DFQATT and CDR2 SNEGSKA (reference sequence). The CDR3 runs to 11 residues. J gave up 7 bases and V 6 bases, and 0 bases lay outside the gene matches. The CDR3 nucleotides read TGCAGTGCAGGGGGCAATTCACCCCTCCACTTT. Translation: CSAGGNSPLHF.

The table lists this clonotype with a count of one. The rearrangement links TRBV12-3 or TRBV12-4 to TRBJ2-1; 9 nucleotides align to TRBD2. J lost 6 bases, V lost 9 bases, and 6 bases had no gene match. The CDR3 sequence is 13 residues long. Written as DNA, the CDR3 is TGTGCCAGTGGACTAGCGACCGTCAATGAGCAGTTCTTC. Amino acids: CASGLATVNEQFF.

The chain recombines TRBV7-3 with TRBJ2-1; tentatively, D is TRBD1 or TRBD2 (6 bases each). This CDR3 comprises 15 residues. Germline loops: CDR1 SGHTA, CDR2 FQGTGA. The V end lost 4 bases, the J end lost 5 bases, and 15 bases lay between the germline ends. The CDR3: CASSSSWGANNEQFF. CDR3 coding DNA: TGTGCCAGCAGCTCCTCCTGGGGGGCAAACAATGAGCAGTTCTTC.

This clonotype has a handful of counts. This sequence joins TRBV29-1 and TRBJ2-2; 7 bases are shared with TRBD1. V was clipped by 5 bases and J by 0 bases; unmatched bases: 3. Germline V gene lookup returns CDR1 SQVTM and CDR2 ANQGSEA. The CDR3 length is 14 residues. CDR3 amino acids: CSVNRGTNTGELFF. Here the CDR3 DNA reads TGCAGCGTTAACAGGGGTACGAACACCGGGGAGCTGTTTTTT.

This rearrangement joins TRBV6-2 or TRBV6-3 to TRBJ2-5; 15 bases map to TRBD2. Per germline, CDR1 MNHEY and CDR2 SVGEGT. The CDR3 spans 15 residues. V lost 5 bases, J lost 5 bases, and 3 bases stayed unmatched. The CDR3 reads CASSTGTSGRETQYF. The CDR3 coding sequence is TGTGCCAGCAGTACAGGGACTAGCGGGAGGGAGACCCAGTACTTC.

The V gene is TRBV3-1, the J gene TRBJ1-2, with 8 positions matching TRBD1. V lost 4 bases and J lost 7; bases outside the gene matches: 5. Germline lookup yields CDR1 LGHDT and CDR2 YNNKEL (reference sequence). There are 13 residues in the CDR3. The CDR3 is CASSRDRGTGYTF. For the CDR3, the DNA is TGTGCCAGCAGCCGCGACAGGGGAACTGGCTACACCTTC.

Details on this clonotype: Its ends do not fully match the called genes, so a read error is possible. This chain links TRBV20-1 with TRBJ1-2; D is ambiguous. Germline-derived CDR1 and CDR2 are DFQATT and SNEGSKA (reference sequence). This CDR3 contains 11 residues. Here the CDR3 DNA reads TGCAGGGCTAGAGCTTCCTATGGCTACACCTTC. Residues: CRARASYGYTF.

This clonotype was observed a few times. Here the CDR3 reads CASGQTSGPYEQYF. CDR3 DNA: TGTGCCAGCGGCCAGACTAGCGGACCCTACGAGCAGTACTTC. The chain carries TRBV6-5 and TRBJ2-7; TRBD2 matches 9 bases. Trimming removed 8 bases from V and 2 bases from J; junction bases left unmatched: 7. The CDR3 loop spans 14 amino acids. CDR1 is MNHEY, CDR2 SVGAGI, per germline.

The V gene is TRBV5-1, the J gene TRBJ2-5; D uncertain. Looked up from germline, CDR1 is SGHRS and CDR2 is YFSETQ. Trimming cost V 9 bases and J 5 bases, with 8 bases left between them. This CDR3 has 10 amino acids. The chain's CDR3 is CATVVETQYF. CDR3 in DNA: TGCGCCACCGTGGTGGAGACCCAGTACTTC.

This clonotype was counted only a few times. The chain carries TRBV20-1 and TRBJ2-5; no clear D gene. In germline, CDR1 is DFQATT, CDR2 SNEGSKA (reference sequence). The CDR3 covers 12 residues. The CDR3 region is CSAAEDQETQYF. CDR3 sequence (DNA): TGCAGCGCAGCAGAGGACCAAGAGACCCAGTACTTC.

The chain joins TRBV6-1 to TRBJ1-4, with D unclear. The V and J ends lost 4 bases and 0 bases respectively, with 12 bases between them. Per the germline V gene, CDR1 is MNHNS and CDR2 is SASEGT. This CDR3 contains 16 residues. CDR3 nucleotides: TGTGCCAGCAGTGGTAACCTCGTTGCAACTAATGAAAAACTGTTTTTT. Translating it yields CASSGNLVATNEKLFF.

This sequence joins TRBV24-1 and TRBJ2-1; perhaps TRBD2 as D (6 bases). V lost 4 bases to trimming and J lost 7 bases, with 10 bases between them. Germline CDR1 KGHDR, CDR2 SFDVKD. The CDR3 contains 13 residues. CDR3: CATSEGGGNEQFF. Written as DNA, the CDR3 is TGTGCCACCAGTGAAGGCGGAGGGAATGAGCAGTTCTTC.

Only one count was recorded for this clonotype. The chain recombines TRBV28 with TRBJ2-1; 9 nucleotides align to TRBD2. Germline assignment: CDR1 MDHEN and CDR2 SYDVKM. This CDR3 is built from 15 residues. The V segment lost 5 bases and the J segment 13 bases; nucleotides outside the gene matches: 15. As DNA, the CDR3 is TGTGCCAGCAGTCGCCCCGGTGGACTAGCGTCGCCCCAGTTCTTC. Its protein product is CASSRPGGLASPQFF.

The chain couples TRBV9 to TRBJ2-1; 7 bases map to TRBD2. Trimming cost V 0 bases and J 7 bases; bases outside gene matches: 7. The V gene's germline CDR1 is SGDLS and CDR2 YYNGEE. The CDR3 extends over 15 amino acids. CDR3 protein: CASSVVGGSGNEQFF. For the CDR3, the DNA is TGTGCCAGCAGCGTAGTGGGCGGGAGCGGGAATGAGCAGTTCTTC.

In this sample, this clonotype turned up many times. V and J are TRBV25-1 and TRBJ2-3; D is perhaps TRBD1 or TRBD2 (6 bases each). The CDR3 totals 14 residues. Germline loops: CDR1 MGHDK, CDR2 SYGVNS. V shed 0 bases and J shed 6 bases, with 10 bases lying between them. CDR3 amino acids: CASSEYGGGDTQYF. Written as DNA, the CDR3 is TGTGCCAGCAGTGAATACGGAGGGGGGGATACGCAGTATTTT.

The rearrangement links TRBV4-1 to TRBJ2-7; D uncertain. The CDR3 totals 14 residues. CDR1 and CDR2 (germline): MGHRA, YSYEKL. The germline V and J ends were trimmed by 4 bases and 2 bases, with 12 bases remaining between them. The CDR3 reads CASSPTADPYEQYF. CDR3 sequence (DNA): TGCGCCAGCAGCCCAACCGCAGACCCCTACGAGCAGTACTTC.

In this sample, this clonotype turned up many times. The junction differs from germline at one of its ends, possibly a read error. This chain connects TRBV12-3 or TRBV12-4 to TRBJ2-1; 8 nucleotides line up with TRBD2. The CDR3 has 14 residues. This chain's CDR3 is CASSLAGGGNEQFF. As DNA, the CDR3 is TGTGCCAGCAGCTTAGCCGGGGGGGGGAATGAGCAGTTCTTC.

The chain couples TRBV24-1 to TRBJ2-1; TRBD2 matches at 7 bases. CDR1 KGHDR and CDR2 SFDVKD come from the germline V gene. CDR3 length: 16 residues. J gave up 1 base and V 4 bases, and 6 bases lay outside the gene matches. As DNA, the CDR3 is TGTGCCACCAGTGAACCGGGAGCGGGGTCCTACAATGAGCAGTTCTTC. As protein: CATSEPGAGSYNEQFF.